The 23 T cell receptor beta chains in this list originate from one sample, sequenced in a study of blood T cell repertoires in COVID-19. TCRdb's copy holds only in-frame clones and misses some; the assay was immunoSEQ multiplex PCR. This sample yields about 87,000 clones, of which around 85% are seen a single time; approximately 3% belongs to the top ten. The sequencing sample was made of peripheral blood. The receptors shown here come from an elderly woman with COVID-19, enrolled during active disease.

The chain joins TRBV2 to TRBJ1-1; 7 nucleotides match TRBD1. V was pared by 3 bases and J by 7 bases, with 2 bases of the junction left unmatched. This CDR3 is built from 12 residues. Germline lookup yields CDR1 SNHLY and CDR2 FYNNEI. CDR3 sequence reads: CASSERGREAFF. CDR3 in DNA: TGTGCCAGCAGTGAGAGGGGGCGTGAAGCTTTCTTT.

The chain is built from TRBV19 and TRBJ2-5; TRBD2 agrees at 7 bases. Germline lookup yields CDR1 LNHDA and CDR2 SQIVND (reference sequence). The CDR3 is 13 amino acids. The J segment lost 4 bases and the V segment lost 3 bases, leaving 2 bases of the junction unmatched. The CDR3 DNA reads as TGTGCCAGTAGTATCGGCGGGAGAGAGACCCAGTACTTC. The encoded protein is CASSIGGRETQYF.

The chain carries TRBV20-1 and TRBJ2-1; 12 bases fit TRBD2. Trimming removed 3 bases from V and 7 bases from J; junction bases left unmatched: 10. There are 16 residues in the CDR3. CDR1 is DFQATT and CDR2 is SNEGSKA in the germline V gene (reference sequence). The CDR3 region is CSASGPRTSGKNEQFF. In nucleotides, the CDR3 is TGCAGTGCTAGTGGACCTAGGACTAGCGGGAAAAATGAGCAGTTCTTC.

J is TRBJ2-3 and V is TRBV5-6; 8 nucleotides line up with TRBD2. The CDR3 loop spans 16 amino acids. Germline V CDR1 and CDR2: SGHDT, YYEEEE. V gave up 2 bases and J gave up 3 bases; unmatched junction bases: 8. CDR3 amino acids: CASSLSGRGLTDTQYF. The CDR3, as DNA: TGTGCCAGCAGCTTAAGCGGGAGAGGCTTAACAGATACGCAGTATTTT.

CDR3 DNA sequence: TGCAGCGCTGGACAGAGGAACACTGAAGCTTTCTTT. It specifies CSAGQRNTEAFF. This chain links TRBV29-1 with TRBJ1-1, with TRBD1 as a possible D gene (6 bases). Germline assignment: CDR1 SQVTM and CDR2 ANQGSEA. The CDR3 runs to 12 residues. The V gene lost 7 bases and the J gene lost 1 base, with 10 bases spanning the gap.

This clone has a handful of counts. The V and J genes are TRBV7-2 and TRBJ1-6; a weak D match, TRBD1 (5 bases). From germline, CDR1 is SGHTA and CDR2 FQGNSA. V lost 8 bases to trimming and J lost 5 bases, with 13 bases between them. The length of the CDR3 is 14 residues. The CDR3 nucleotides are TGTGCCAGCGGGGCAGTCGCGGATAATTCACCCCTCCACTTT. Its protein is CASGAVADNSPLHF.

V and J are TRBV10-3 and TRBJ1-4, with 7 positions matching TRBD1. V lost 8 bases to trimming and J lost 3 bases; unmatched junction nucleotides: 3. Germline assignment: CDR1 ENHRY and CDR2 SYGVKD. The CDR3 runs 13 residues. In DNA, the CDR3 is TGTGCCATCCGGGACAGCTCTAATGAAAAACTGTTTTTT. It encodes CAIRDSSNEKLFF.

V usage is TRBV7-3 and J usage is TRBJ2-2, with D unclear. The CDR3 is 14 amino acids. The V and J ends lost 4 bases and 6 bases respectively, with 12 bases between them. Germline V CDR1 and CDR2: SGHTA, FQGTGA. CDR3 region: CASSSFSVPGELFF. The DNA of the CDR3 is TGTGCCAGCAGCTCGTTTTCGGTCCCCGGGGAGCTGTTTTTT. The full variable domain, with the rest looked up from reference TRBV7-3 and TRBJ2-2, is GAGVSQTPSNKVTEKGKYVELRCDPISGHTALYWYRQSLGQGPEFLIYFQGTGAADDSGLPNDRFFAVRPEGSVSTLKIQRTERGDSAVYLCASSSFSVPGELFFGEGSRLTVL.

V gene TRBV4-2 combines with J gene TRBJ2-1; 11 positions agree with TRBD2. The length of the CDR3 is 16 residues. CDR1 is LGHNA and CDR2 is YNFKEQ in the germline V gene. Germline trimming cut 4 bases from V and 6 bases from J; bases unmatched to any gene: 8. CDR3: CASSREPGLAVNEQFF. DNA for the CDR3: TGTGCCAGCAGCCGTGAACCGGGACTAGCGGTCAATGAGCAGTTCTTC.

This chain connects TRBV15 to TRBJ2-7, with D perhaps TRBD1 (6 bases). The CDR3 contains 14 residues. CDR1 is LNHNV, CDR2 YYDKDF, per germline (reference sequence). Between the trimmed V and J ends, which lost 0 bases and 2 bases, there was a span of 8 bases. The CDR3 loop is CATSRDRGPYEQYF. CDR3 DNA sequence: TGTGCCACCAGCAGAGACAGGGGCCCCTACGAGCAGTACTTC.

The CDR3 protein is CASSLLGPGNTIYF. In DNA form, the CDR3 reads TGTGCCAGCAGTTTGTTGGGGCCCGGAAACACCATATATTTT. The V gene is TRBV27, the J gene TRBJ1-3; TRBD1 might be the D (5 bases). The CDR3 runs 14 residues. With 3 bases removed from V and 4 bases from J, the gap between germline ends came to 10 bases. Germline V gene lookup returns CDR1 MNHEY and CDR2 SMNVEV (reference sequence).

This chain joins TRBV25-1 and TRBJ2-7; TRBD1 matches 8 bases. J was trimmed by 2 bases and V by 6 bases; bases with no gene match: 12. The length of the CDR3 is 16 residues. The germline V gene has CDR1 MGHDK and CDR2 SYGVNS. For the CDR3, the DNA is TGTGCCAGCAGCCTCCCGACAGGGGCGTTAACCTACGAGCAGTACTTC. This sequence encodes CASSLPTGALTYEQYF.

The rearrangement uses TRBV5-5 and TRBJ2-3, with no clear D. Trimming cost V 6 bases and J 1 base, with 6 bases left between them. The germline gives CDR1 SGHKS, CDR2 YYEKEE (reference sequence). This CDR3 has 12 amino acids. CDR3: CASNRGTDTQYF. CDR3 DNA: TGTGCCAGCAACCGGGGCACAGATACGCAGTATTTT.

J is TRBJ2-2 and V is TRBV29-1; TRBD2 might be the D (5 bases). Trimming cost V 7 bases and J 5 bases, with 17 bases left between them. The CDR3 has 14 amino acids. The germline CDR1 and CDR2 sequences are SQVTM and ANQGSEA. The CDR3 region is CSARAGLETGELFF. In DNA, the CDR3 is TGCAGCGCCCGGGCCGGACTGGAGACCGGGGAGCTGTTTTTT.

The genes are TRBV5-1 and TRBJ2-1, with 8 bases lining up with TRBD2. With 4 bases clipped from V and 3 bases from J, the junction kept 3 bases outside the gene matches. This CDR3 is built from 14 residues. Per the germline V gene, CDR1 is SGHRS and CDR2 is YFSETQ. CDR3 nucleotides: TGCGCCAGCAGCGCCAGCGGGAGCTACAATGAGCAGTTCTTC. Residues: CASSASGSYNEQFF.

The chain uses TRBV7-3 and TRBJ2-1, with 12 bases matching TRBD2. The CDR3 has 18 residues. CDR1 SGHTA and CDR2 FQGTGA come from the germline V gene. V was clipped by 1 base and J by 7 bases; unmatched bases: 11. This CDR3 reads CASSLSPLAGGRTNEQFF. For the CDR3, the DNA is TGTGCCAGCAGCTTAAGCCCCCTAGCGGGGGGGAGGACGAATGAGCAGTTCTTC.

The chain uses TRBV4-3 and TRBJ2-3, with TRBD2 matching over 11 bases. V shed 4 bases, J shed 1 base, and the junction held 4 bases outside the gene matches. The CDR3 contains 16 residues. In germline, CDR1 is LGHNA, CDR2 YSLEER. DNA of the CDR3: TGCGCCAGCAGCCGCAAACTAGCGGGGGGCACAGATACGCAGTATTTT. Translated, it gives CASSRKLAGGTDTQYF.

This clone was recorded once. The J gene is TRBJ2-1, the V gene TRBV6-2 or TRBV6-3; D remains unclear. This CDR3 is built from 13 residues. V was pared by 5 bases and J by 3 bases, with 8 bases between. Germline lookup yields CDR1 MNHEY and CDR2 SVGEGT. CDR3 nucleotide sequence: TGTGCCAGCAGTACCACTATCTACAATGAGCAGTTCTTC. It is translated as CASSTTIYNEQFF.

This clone was observed once. The chain couples TRBV27 to TRBJ1-3, with D maybe TRBD1 (5 bases). The CDR3 has 13 amino acids. Germline V lookup: CDR1 MNHEY, CDR2 SMNVEV (reference sequence). The V and J ends lost 6 bases and 4 bases respectively, with 10 bases between them. The CDR3 protein is CASRPGGGNTIYF. CDR3 in DNA: TGTGCCAGCAGACCTGGGGGGGGAAACACCATATATTTT.

The chain links TRBV4-2 to TRBJ2-1, with a weak D call TRBD1 (7 bases). CDR1 is LGHNA, CDR2 YNFKEQ, per germline. This CDR3 spans 15 amino acids. With 1 base removed from V and 9 bases from J, the gap between germline ends came to 16 bases. The CDR3 DNA reads as TGTGCCAGCAGCCAAGCCGAGCGGGCAGGGGGTGAGCAGTTCTTC. Translated, it gives CASSQAERAGGEQFF.

This clone was observed a handful of times. This chain connects TRBV3-1 (or the pseudogene TRBV3-2) to TRBJ2-2; 10 bases agree with TRBD1. The CDR3 has 16 residues. J gave up 6 bases and V 2 bases, and 6 bases lay outside the gene matches. CDR1 LGHDT and CDR2 YNNKEL come from the germline V gene (reference sequence). The CDR3 sequence is CASSQLRGQGAGELFF. DNA for the CDR3: TGTGCCAGCAGCCAACTCCGAGGACAGGGGGCCGGGGAGCTGTTTTTT.

The CDR3 sequence is CASSFGDRGLNYGYTF. Written as DNA, the CDR3 is TGTGCCAGCAGCTTCGGGGACAGGGGACTTAACTATGGCTACACCTTC. The chain recombines TRBV7-2 with TRBJ1-2, with 10 bases lining up with TRBD1. This CDR3 contains 16 residues. Trimming cost V 3 bases and J 1 base; bases outside gene matches: 5. Germline CDR1 SGHTA, CDR2 FQGNSA.

The rearrangement links TRBV19 to TRBJ2-5, with 9 bases that match TRBD2. The CDR3 loop spans 16 amino acids. Trimming took 5 bases from V and 5 from J; bases not matched to a gene: 12. CDR1 is LNHDA, CDR2 SQIVND, per germline (reference sequence). This chain's CDR3 is CASSPRAGGLLETQYF. CDR3 nucleotides: TGTGCCAGTAGTCCTCGGGCGGGGGGGCTCCTGGAGACCCAGTACTTC.